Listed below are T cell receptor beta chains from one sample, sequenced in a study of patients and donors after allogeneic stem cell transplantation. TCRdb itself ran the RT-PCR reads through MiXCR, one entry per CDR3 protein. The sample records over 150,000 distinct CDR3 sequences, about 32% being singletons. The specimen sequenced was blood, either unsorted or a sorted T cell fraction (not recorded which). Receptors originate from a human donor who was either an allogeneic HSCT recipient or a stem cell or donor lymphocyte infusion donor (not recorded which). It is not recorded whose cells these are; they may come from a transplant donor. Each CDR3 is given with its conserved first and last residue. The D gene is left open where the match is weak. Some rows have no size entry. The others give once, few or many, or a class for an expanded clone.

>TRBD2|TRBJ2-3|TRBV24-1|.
CATSGSGRGDTQYF
TGTGCCACCAGTGGCAGCGGGAGGGGAGATACGCAGTATTTT
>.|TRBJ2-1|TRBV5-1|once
CASSLAPNNNEQFF
TGCGCCAGCAGCTTGGCTCCAAATAACAATGAGCAGTTCTTC
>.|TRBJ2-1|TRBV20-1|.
CSASAPPSRDEQFF
TGCAGTGCTAGTGCCCCGCCTAGCCGCGATGAGCAGTTCTTC
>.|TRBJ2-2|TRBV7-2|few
CASTYFAVNTGELFF
TGTGCCAGCACCTACTTTGCGGTAAACACCGGGGAGCTGTTTTTT
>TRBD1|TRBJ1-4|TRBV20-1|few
CSASTGGNEKLFF
TGCAGTGCTAGCACAGGGGGCAATGAAAAACTGTTTTTT
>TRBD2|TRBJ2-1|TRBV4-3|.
CASSQDWASGSSYNEQFF
TGCGCCAGCAGCCAAGATTGGGCTAGCGGGAGCTCCTACAATGAGCAGTTCTTC
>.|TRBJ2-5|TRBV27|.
CASMAAGEETQYF
TGTGCCAGCATGGCGGCAGGGGAGGAGACCCAGTACTTC
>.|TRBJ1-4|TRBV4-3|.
CASSHATGSPREKLFF
TGCGCCAGCAGCCATGCAACAGGTTCTCCGAGGGAAAAACTGTTTTTT
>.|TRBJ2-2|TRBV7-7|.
CASSTLNTGELFF
TGTGCTAGCAGCACCCTGAACACCGGGGAGCTGTTTTTT
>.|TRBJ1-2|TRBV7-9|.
CASSLGREGYGYTF
TGTGCCAGCAGCTTGGGCAGGGAGGGATATGGCTACACCTTC
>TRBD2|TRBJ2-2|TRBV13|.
CASSLRSSGRNTGELFF
TGTGCCAGCAGCTTAAGGTCTAGCGGGAGGAACACCGGGGAGCTGTTTTTT
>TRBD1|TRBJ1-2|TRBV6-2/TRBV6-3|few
CASSYSPTGWDYGYTF
TGTGCCAGCAGTTACTCCCCGACAGGGTGGGACTATGGCTACACCTTC
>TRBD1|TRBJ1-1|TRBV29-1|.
CSVDRGPEAFF
TGCAGCGTAGACAGGGGGCCCGAAGCTTTCTTT
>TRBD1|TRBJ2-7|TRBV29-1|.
CSVGRDRGHEQYF
TGCAGCGTTGGGCGGGACAGGGGGCACGAGCAGTACTTC
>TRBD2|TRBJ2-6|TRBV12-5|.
CASGLEAGADSGANVLTF
TGTGCTAGTGGTTTGGAAGCGGGGGCGGACTCTGGGGCCAACGTCCTGACTTTC
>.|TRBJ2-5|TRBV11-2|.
CASSLNYGSQETQYF
TGTGCCAGCAGCTTAAATTACGGGAGTCAAGAGACCCAGTACTTC
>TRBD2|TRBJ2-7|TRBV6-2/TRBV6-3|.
CASSRTSLNYEQYF
TGTGCCAGCAGTCGGACTAGCCTTAACTACGAGCAGTACTTC
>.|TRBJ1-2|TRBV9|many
CASSPRQARSYGYTF
TGTGCCAGCAGCCCTAGACAGGCAAGGAGCTATGGCTACACCTTC
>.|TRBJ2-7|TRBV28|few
CASSLWMDTIYEQYF
TGTGCCAGCAGTTTGTGGATGGACACTATATACGAGCAGTACTTC
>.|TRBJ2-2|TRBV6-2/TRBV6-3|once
CASSYQELGELFF
TGTGCCAGCAGTTACCAGGAACTCGGGGAGCTGTTTTTT
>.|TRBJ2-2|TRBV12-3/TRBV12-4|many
CASTRTNTGELFF
TGTGCCAGCACCAGGACGAACACCGGGGAGCTGTTTTTT
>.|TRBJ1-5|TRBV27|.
CASSSRAPGVDSNQPQHF
TGTGCCAGCAGTTCCAGGGCGCCAGGCGTGGATAGCAATCAGCCCCAGCATTTT
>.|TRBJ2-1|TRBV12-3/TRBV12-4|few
CASSFLYNEQFF
TGTGCCAGCAGTTTTCTCTACAATGAGCAGTTCTTC
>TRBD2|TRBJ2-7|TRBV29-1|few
CSALETSGYEQYF
TGCAGCGCCCTGGAGACTAGCGGCTACGAGCAGTACTTC
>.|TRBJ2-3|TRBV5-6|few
CASRPKSGADTQYF
TGTGCCAGCAGGCCCAAAAGTGGCGCAGATACGCAGTATTTT
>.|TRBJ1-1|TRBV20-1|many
CSARRGGGTEAFF
TGCAGTGCTAGACGCGGGGGTGGCACTGAAGCTTTCTTT
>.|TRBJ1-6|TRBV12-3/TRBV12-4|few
CASSFTVSSSYNSPLHF
TGTGCCAGCAGTTTTACTGTCTCGAGCTCCTATAATTCACCCCTCCACTTT
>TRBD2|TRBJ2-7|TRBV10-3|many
CAISPGTRTYEQYF
TGTGCCATCAGCCCTGGGACTAGAACCTACGAGCAGTACTTC
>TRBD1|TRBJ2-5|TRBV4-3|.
CASSQEMEQGAGETQYF
TGCGCCAGCAGCCAAGAAATGGAACAGGGGGCAGGGGAGACCCAGTACTTC
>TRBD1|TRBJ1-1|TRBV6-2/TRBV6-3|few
CASSYRGQRTEAFF
TGTGCCAGCAGTTACAGGGGGCAGAGGACTGAAGCTTTCTTT
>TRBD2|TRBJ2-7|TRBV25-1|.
CASSLLAGGGEQYF
TGTGCCAGCAGTCTACTAGCGGGAGGGGGCGAGCAGTACTTC
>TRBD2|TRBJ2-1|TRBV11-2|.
CASSLAAGGPNEQFF
TGTGCCAGCAGCTTAGCAGCGGGAGGGCCTAATGAGCAGTTCTTC
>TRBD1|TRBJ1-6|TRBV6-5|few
CASRTGTVSPLHF
TGTGCCAGCAGGACAGGGACGGTTTCACCCCTCCACTTT
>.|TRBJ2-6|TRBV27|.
CASKQFSGANVLTF
TGTGCCAGCAAGCAGTTCTCTGGGGCCAACGTCCTGACTTTC
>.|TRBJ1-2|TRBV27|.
CASSLPGEGRSIIYGYTF
TGTGCCAGCAGTCTCCCAGGCGAGGGGCGAAGTATCATCTATGGCTACACCTTC
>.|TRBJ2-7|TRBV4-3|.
CASSQAWASMFGEQYF
TGCGCCAGCAGCCAAGCGTGGGCTAGCATGTTCGGCGAGCAGTACTTC
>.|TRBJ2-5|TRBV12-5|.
CASGLVPETQYF
TGTGCTAGTGGTTTGGTACCGGAGACCCAGTACTTC
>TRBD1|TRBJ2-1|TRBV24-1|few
CATSSSGTGDYNEQFF
TGTGCCACCAGTTCCTCCGGGACAGGGGATTACAATGAGCAGTTCTTC
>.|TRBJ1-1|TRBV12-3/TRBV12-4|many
CASIPSRAEAFF
TGTGCCAGCATCCCCTCGAGGGCTGAAGCTTTCTTT
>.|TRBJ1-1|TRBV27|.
CASSLVGQTSGTEAFF
TGTGCCAGCAGTTTAGTCGGACAGACTTCAGGGACTGAAGCTTTCTTT
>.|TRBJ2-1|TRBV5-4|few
CASSLGDDSSYNEQFF
TGTGCCAGCAGCTTGGGGGACGACAGCTCCTACAATGAGCAGTTCTTC
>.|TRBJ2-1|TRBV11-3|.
CASSLDSEQFF
TGTGCCAGCAGCTTAGATAGTGAGCAGTTCTTC
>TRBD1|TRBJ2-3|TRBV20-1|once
CSARGGQPSAWGVFSTDTQYF
TGCAGTGCTAGAGGGGGACAGCCAAGCGCCTGGGGCGTTTTTAGCACAGATACGCAGTATTTT
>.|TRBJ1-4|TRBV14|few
CASSQIQGTNEKLFF
TGTGCCAGCAGCCAAATACAGGGAACGAATGAAAAACTGTTTTTT
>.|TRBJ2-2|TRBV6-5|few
CASSYVSGLGPNTGELFF
TGTGCCAGCAGTTACGTTTCAGGTCTGGGGCCAAACACCGGGGAGCTGTTTTTT
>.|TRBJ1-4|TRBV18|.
CASSPQHTNEKLFF
TGTGCCAGCTCACCACAACATACTAATGAAAAACTGTTTTTT
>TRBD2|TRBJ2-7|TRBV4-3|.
CASSQSVAGGPGYEQYF
TGCGCCAGCAGCCAGTCTGTGGCGGGAGGGCCTGGGTACGAGCAGTACTTC
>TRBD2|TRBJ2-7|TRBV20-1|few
CSARDGGSGTPYEQYF
TGCAGTGCTAGAGATGGCGGTAGCGGGACACCCTACGAGCAGTACTTC
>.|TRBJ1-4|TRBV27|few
CASSFQSPTNEKLFF
TGTGCCAGCAGTTTCCAATCCCCAACTAATGAAAAACTGTTTTTT
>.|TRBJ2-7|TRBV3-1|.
CASSPGGEQYF
TGTGCCAGCAGCCCCGGGGGCGAGCAGTACTTC
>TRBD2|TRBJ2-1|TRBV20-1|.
CSARHGRALDEQFF
TGCAGTGCTAGACACGGGAGGGCCCTGGATGAGCAGTTCTTC
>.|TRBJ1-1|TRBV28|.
CASSFLRALNTEAFF
TGTGCCAGCAGTTTCCTCAGGGCACTGAACACTGAAGCTTTCTTT
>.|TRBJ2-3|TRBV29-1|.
CSGSIRTDTQYF
TGCAGCGGGAGCATTAGGACAGATACGCAGTATTTT
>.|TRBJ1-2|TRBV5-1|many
CASSAGEGYGYTF
TGCGCCAGCAGCGCAGGAGAAGGCTATGGCTACACCTTC
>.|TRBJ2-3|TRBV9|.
CASSVVGTDTQYF
TGTGCCAGCAGCGTAGTCGGCACAGATACGCAGTATTTT
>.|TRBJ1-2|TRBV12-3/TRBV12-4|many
CASSGLANYGYTF
TGTGCCAGCAGCGGGTTAGCTAACTATGGCTACACCTTC
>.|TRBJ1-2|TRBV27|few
CASSFRGYGYTF
TGTGCCAGCAGTTTCAGAGGCTATGGCTACACCTTC